One and the same sample provided the 22 T cell receptor beta chains below, sequenced in a study of blood T cell repertoires in COVID-19. The table came from immunoSEQ multiplex PCR; TCRdb's copy has only in-frame clones and leaves some out. The sample records a few hundred thousand clones, around 92% being singletons. The sample comprised PBMCs or T cells enriched from blood (not recorded which). These receptors were obtained from a woman between 25 and 40 years old who had recovered from COVID-19.

The V call is TRBV29-1, the J call TRBJ1-1, with D possibly matching TRBD1 (6 bases). V lost 6 bases and J lost 2, with 16 bases in between. This CDR3 is built from 14 residues. Looked up from germline, CDR1 is SQVTM and CDR2 is ANQGSEA. The CDR3 is CSVTTGTLNTEAFF. CDR3 bases: TGCAGCGTAACTACCGGGACACTTAACACTGAAGCTTTCTTT.

The chain combines TRBV7-2 with TRBJ1-2; weak D call: TRBD1 (6 bases). CDR1 SGHTA and CDR2 FQGNSA come from the germline V gene. The V end lost 5 bases, the J end lost 5 bases, and 9 bases lay between the germline ends. This CDR3 contains 12 residues. The CDR3 here is CASSTGMYGYTF. The CDR3 DNA reads TGTGCCAGCAGCACAGGGATGTATGGCTACACCTTC.

The chain uses TRBV6-1 and TRBJ1-1; D is unclear. Germline CDR1 is MNHNS and CDR2 is SASEGT. The CDR3 length is 13 residues. With 0 bases removed from V and 4 bases from J, the gap between germline ends came to 6 bases. The CDR3 DNA reads TGTGCCAGCAGTGAAGCAAGAGCCACTGAAGCTTTCTTT. It specifies CASSEARATEAFF.

This chain links TRBV27 with TRBJ1-4; D is uncertain. V lost 6 bases and J 6 bases, leaving 11 bases between the germline ends. The V gene's germline CDR1 is MNHEY and CDR2 SMNVEV (reference sequence). The CDR3 is 13 residues long. CDR3 loop: CASSATTDEKLFF. In nucleotides, the CDR3 is TGTGCCAGCAGCGCAACTACGGATGAAAAACTGTTTTTT.

This chain connects TRBV19 to TRBJ1-2; 7 bases align to TRBD1. The CDR3 is made up of 14 amino acids. Germline loops: CDR1 LNHDA, CDR2 SQIVND (reference sequence). The V gene end was trimmed by 7 bases and the J gene end by 1 base; junction bases not matched to a gene: 6. CDR3 protein: CASNQDRNNYGYTF. In nucleotides, the CDR3 is TGTGCCAGTAATCAGGACAGGAATAACTATGGCTACACCTTC.

This clone was seen just once. V usage is TRBV30 and J usage is TRBJ1-5; the match to TRBD1 covers 9 bases. Germline CDR1 GTSNPN, CDR2 SVGIG (reference sequence). CDR3 length equals 15 residues. The ends lost 2 bases at V and 5 bases at J; junction bases unmatched: 7. The CDR3 region has the DNA TGTGCCTGGAGTTTGGCCTGGACAGGGGATCAGCCCCAGCATTTT. It codes for CAWSLAWTGDQPQHF. Combining the CDR3 with reference TRBV30 and TRBJ1-5 gives the whole variable domain SQTIHQWPATLVQPVGSPLSLECTVEGTSNPNLYWYRQAAGRGLQLLFYSVGIGQISSEVPQNLSASRPQDRQFILSSKKLLLSDSGFYLCAWSLAWTGDQPQHFGDGTRLSIL.

The rearrangement uses TRBV30 and TRBJ2-1; tentatively, D is TRBD2 (6 bases). The V and J ends lost 0 bases and 7 bases respectively, with 7 bases between them. This CDR3 spans 12 amino acids. Germline CDR1 and CDR2: GTSNPN and SVGIG (reference sequence). The CDR3: CAWSVGRNEQFF. The CDR3 nucleotides are TGTGCCTGGAGTGTTGGGAGGAATGAGCAGTTCTTC.

This sequence joins TRBV7-8 and TRBJ1-3, with 9 bases lining up with TRBD1. With 3 bases clipped from V and 1 base from J, the junction kept 10 bases outside the gene matches. Germline V lookup: CDR1 SGHVS, CDR2 FQNEAQ. The CDR3 runs to 18 residues. CDR3 DNA sequence: TGTGCCAGCAGCTTTATCCCCGGGACAGGGTCGTCTGGAAACACCATATATTTT. As protein: CASSFIPGTGSSGNTIYF. The full variable domain, its missing parts supplied by reference TRBV7-8 and TRBJ1-3, is GAGVSQSPRYKVAKRGQDVALRCDPISGHVSLFWYQQALGQGPEFLTYFQNEAQLDKSGLPSDRFFAERPEGSVSTLKIQRTQQEDSAVYLCASSFIPGTGSSGNTIYFGEGSWLTVV.

This clone was detected only once. CDR3 loop: CASNTGGYNSPLHF. The CDR3 DNA is TGTGCCAGCAACACAGGGGGCTATAATTCACCCCTCCACTTT. The rearrangement joins TRBV5-4 to TRBJ1-6, with TRBD1 matching 8 bases. CDR3 length: 14 residues. V dropped 6 bases and J dropped 3; count of bases not matched to a gene: 2. Germline CDR1 reads SGHNT; CDR2 reads YYREEE (reference sequence).

This rearrangement joins TRBV6-1 to TRBJ1-2; D is perhaps TRBD1 (5 bases). V lost 2 bases and J lost 3, with 13 bases in between. The CDR3 is 15 residues long. Per germline, CDR1 MNHNS and CDR2 SASEGT. The CDR3 nucleotides are TGTGCCAGCAGTGAAACCCCCAGGGCGCACTATGGCTACACCTTC. Translating it yields CASSETPRAHYGYTF.

V is TRBV7-9 and J is TRBJ1-1, with 9 bases aligning to TRBD1. The CDR3 is 13 amino acids. Trimming removed 8 bases from V and 1 base from J; junction bases left unmatched: 2. Germline V gives CDR1 SEHNR, CDR2 FQNEAQ (reference sequence). CDR3 DNA: TGTGCCAGCCGGACAGGGGCGAACACTGAAGCTTTCTTT. It is translated as CASRTGANTEAFF.

The chain couples TRBV21-1 to TRBJ1-5; the table's TRBD1 call for D was not verified on the DNA. TRBV21-1 is a pseudogene. This CDR3 is 14 amino acids long. CDR3 loop: CASSGDRGYQPQHF. The DNA of the CDR3 is TGTGCCAGCAGCGGGGACAGGGGTTATCAGCCCCAGCATTTT.

V usage is TRBV18 and J usage is TRBJ1-5, with TRBD1 matching over 8 bases. Germline V gene sequence: CDR1 KGHSH, CDR2 LQKENI. Trimming cost V 6 bases and J 4 bases; bases outside gene matches: 8. This CDR3 region has 15 residues. CDR3: CASSPDRVLNQPQHF. CDR3 coding DNA: TGTGCCAGCTCCCCGGACAGGGTCCTTAATCAGCCCCAGCATTTT.

The chain recombines TRBV7-9 with TRBJ2-7; TRBD2 agrees at 7 bases. Trimming at V came to 6 bases and at J to 3 bases, leaving 11 bases not matched to a gene. Germline V lookup: CDR1 SEHNR, CDR2 FQNEAQ (reference sequence). This CDR3 region has 15 residues. As DNA, the CDR3 is TGTGCCAGCAGTTCGGGGGGAGGGTTTGTCTACGAGCAGTACTTC. The encoded protein is CASSSGGGFVYEQYF.

This clone was counted once. Additional DNA sequences in this sample encode the identical CDR3. The gene calls are TRBV7-9 and TRBJ1-2; D gene ambiguous. This CDR3 has 12 amino acids. The V end was cut by 3 bases, the J end by 5 bases, with 7 bases between. The germline gives CDR1 SEHNR, CDR2 FQNEAQ (reference sequence). The CDR3, as DNA: TGTGCCAGCAGCTTGGAGGGATATGGCTACACCTTC. Encoded protein: CASSLEGYGYTF.

This chain connects TRBV6-5 to TRBJ2-5; tentatively, D is TRBD2 (5 bases). Germline CDR1 MNHEY, CDR2 SVGAGI. This CDR3 has 12 residues. V lost 8 bases to trimming and J lost 7 bases, with 14 bases between them. CDR3 DNA sequence: TGTGCCAGCGCACGGGGTCCCGGGACCCAGTACTTC. Amino acid sequence: CASARGPGTQYF.

V is TRBV7-9 and J is TRBJ1-1, with D possibly matching TRBD1 (5 bases). Germline CDR1 and CDR2: SEHNR and FQNEAQ (reference sequence). The CDR3 consists of 15 residues. The germline V and J ends were trimmed by 1 base and 5 bases, with 14 bases remaining between them. CDR3 sequence reads: CASSLVSQGITEAFF. The CDR3, as DNA: TGTGCCAGCAGCTTAGTCTCCCAGGGAATTACTGAAGCTTTCTTT.

The chain carries TRBV7-9 and TRBJ2-7; D unclear. V was trimmed by 10 bases and J by 4 bases, leaving 11 bases between them. Germline CDR1 SEHNR, CDR2 FQNEAQ (reference sequence). The CDR3 runs to 11 residues. The CDR3 is CAIDTSYEQYF. The CDR3 nucleotides are TGTGCCATAGACACTTCTTACGAGCAGTACTTC.

The J gene is TRBJ1-2, the V gene TRBV2, with 7 nucleotides matching TRBD1. The CDR3 length is 13 residues. Trimming removed 7 bases from V and 4 bases from J; junction bases left unmatched: 6. CDR1 is SNHLY, CDR2 FYNNEI, per germline. CDR3 loop: CASKEGGSYGYTF. Written as DNA, the CDR3 is TGTGCCAGCAAGGAAGGGGGCAGCTATGGCTACACCTTC.

This clone was observed many times. The chain recombines TRBV30 with TRBJ1-1, with D tentatively TRBD1 (5 bases). The CDR3 length is 13 residues. V lost 6 bases and J lost 5, with 16 bases in between. Germline V CDR1 and CDR2: GTSNPN, SVGIG (reference sequence). The DNA of the CDR3 is TGTGCCTGCACTACAGGACCCACGACTGAAGCTTTCTTT. Protein sequence: CACTTGPTTEAFF.

The chain uses TRBV30 and TRBJ1-1; possibly TRBD1 for D (5 bases). The CDR3 is 16 amino acids. Trimming removed 0 bases from V and 1 base from J, with 15 bases in between. CDR1 is GTSNPN and CDR2 is SVGIG in the germline V gene (reference sequence). The CDR3 DNA reads TGTGCCTGGAGTGTGGTCTGGGGCTCGGGGAACACTGAAGCTTTCTTT. This encodes CAWSVVWGSGNTEAFF. The full variable domain, rest sourced from reference TRBV30 and TRBJ1-1, is SQTIHQWPATLVQPVGSPLSLECTVEGTSNPNLYWYRQAAGRGLQLLFYSVGIGQISSEVPQNLSASRPQDRQFILSSKKLLLSDSGFYLCAWSVVWGSGNTEAFFGQGTRLTVV.

This chain joins TRBV6-5 and TRBJ2-7; D gene uncertain. Per germline, CDR1 MNHEY and CDR2 SVGAGI. V dropped 6 bases and J dropped 6 bases, with 15 bases sitting between them. The CDR3 runs to 13 residues. CDR3 in amino acids: CASRPDSGREQYF. The CDR3 region has the DNA TGTGCCAGCAGGCCGGATTCTGGGCGCGAGCAGTACTTC.